The T cell receptor beta chain under discussion was sequenced for a study of Ad26.COV2.S vaccination and SARS-CoV-2 variants. Study conclusions and caveats: CD8+ and CD4+ T cells specific for spike reportedly responded with substantial breadth after vaccination.

Treatment given: 19 received Ad26.COV2.S at low or high dose, single or two shots; a few received placebo; per-sample allocation not given. Day 63 after the first vaccine or placebo injection was the time point for sampling. Clones were read by immunoSEQ multiplex PCR, and TCRdb kept only the in-frame ones, dropping some. The data show about 350,000 clones, about 88% seen once. Trimming shortened V by 3 bases and J by 3 bases, and 6 bases separated the two germline ends. The germline V gene encodes CDR1 SGHAT and CDR2 FQNNGV. The CDR3 length is 12 residues. A remark on this clone: Its antigen is as yet unknown.

V usage is TRBV11-2 and J usage is TRBJ2-7; D perhaps matches TRBD2 (5 bases). Sequenced material: peripheral blood, taken in a trial of Ad26.COV2.S vaccine versus placebo. This clonotype was sampled from a person aged 18-65 years who received the Ad26.COV2.S COVID-19 vaccine or a placebo. DNA for the CDR3: TGTGCCAGCAGCTTTGGGAGCTACGAGCAGTACTTC. Its translation is CASSFGSYEQYF.